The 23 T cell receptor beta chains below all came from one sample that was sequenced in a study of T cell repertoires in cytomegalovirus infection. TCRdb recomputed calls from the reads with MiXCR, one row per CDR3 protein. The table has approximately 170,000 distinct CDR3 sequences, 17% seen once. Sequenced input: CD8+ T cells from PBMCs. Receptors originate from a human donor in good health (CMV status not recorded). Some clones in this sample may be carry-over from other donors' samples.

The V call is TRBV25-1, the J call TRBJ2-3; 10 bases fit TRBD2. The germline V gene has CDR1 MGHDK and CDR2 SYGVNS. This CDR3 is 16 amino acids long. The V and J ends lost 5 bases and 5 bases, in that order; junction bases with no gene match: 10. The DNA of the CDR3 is TGTGCCAGCAGTACGGTGGCTAGCGGGAGTAGAGATACGCAGTATTTT. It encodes CASSTVASGSRDTQYF.

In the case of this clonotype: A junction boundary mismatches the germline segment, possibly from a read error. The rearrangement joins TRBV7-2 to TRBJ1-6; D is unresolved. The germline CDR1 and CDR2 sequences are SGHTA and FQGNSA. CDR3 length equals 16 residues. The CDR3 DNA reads TGTGCCAGCAGCTTAGATACAGCCGGGAATAATTCATCCCTCCACTTT. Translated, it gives CASSLDTAGNNSSLHF. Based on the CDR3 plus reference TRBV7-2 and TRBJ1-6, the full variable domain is GAGVSQSPSNKVTEKGKDVELRCDPISGHTALYWYRQSLGQGLEFLIYFQGNSAPDKSGLPSDRFSAERTGGSVSTLTIQRTQQEDSAVYLCASSLDTAGNNSSLHFGNGTRLTVT.

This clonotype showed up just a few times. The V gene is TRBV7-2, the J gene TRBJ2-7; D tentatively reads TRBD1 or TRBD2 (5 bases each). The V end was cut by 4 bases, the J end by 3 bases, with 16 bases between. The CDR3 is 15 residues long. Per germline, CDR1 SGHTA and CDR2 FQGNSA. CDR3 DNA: TGTGCCAGCAGCTACCCAGGGCAGGGAGACTACGAGCAGTACTTC. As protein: CASSYPGQGDYEQYF.

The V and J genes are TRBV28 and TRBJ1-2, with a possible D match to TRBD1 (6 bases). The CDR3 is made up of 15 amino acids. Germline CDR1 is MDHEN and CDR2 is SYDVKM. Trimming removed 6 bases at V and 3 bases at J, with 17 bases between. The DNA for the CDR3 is TGTGCCAGCAGCCTCGACAGGAATAACGACTATGGCTACACCTTC. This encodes CASSLDRNNDYGYTF.

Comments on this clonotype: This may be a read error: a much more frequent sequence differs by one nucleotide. CDR3 DNA sequence: TGTGCCAGGAGCGGGACAGCGAACACCGGGGAGCTGTTTTTT. Its protein is CARSGTANTGELFF. This chain uses TRBV12-3 or TRBV12-4 with TRBJ2-2; the D call may be TRBD1 or TRBD2 (7 bases each). The length of the CDR3 is 14 residues. V was shortened by 9 bases and J by 0 bases, with 11 bases between the two germline ends.

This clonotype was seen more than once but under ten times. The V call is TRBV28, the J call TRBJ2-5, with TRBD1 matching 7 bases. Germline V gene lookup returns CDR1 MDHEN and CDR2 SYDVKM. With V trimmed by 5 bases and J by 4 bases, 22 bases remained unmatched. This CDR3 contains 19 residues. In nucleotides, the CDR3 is TGTGCCAGCAGTCCTGCCTACTCACGTGGACAGGACCACGCAGAGACCCAGTACTTC. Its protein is CASSPAYSRGQDHAETQYF.

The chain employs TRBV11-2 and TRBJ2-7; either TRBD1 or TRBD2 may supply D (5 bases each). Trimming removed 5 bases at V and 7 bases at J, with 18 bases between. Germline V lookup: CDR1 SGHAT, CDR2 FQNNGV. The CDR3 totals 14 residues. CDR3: CASSPSPGTREQYF. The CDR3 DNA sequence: TGTGCCAGCAGCCCTTCCCCCGGGACCCGAGAGCAGTACTTC.

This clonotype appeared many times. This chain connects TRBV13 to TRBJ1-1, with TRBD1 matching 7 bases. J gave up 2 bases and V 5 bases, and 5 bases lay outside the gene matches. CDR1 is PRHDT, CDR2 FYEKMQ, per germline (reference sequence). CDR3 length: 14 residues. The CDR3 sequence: CASSEGQLNTEAFF. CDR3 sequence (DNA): TGTGCCAGCAGCGAGGGACAGCTTAACACTGAAGCTTTCTTT.

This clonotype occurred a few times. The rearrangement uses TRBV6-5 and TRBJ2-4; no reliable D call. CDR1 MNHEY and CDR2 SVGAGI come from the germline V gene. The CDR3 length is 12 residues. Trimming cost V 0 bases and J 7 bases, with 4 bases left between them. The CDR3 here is CASSYSGNIQYF. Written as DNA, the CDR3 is TGTGCCAGCAGTTACTCAGGGAACATTCAGTACTTC.

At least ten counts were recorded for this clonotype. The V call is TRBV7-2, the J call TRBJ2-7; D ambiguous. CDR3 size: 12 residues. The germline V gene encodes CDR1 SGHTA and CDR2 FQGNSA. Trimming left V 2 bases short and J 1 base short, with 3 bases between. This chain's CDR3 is CASSLSSYEQYF. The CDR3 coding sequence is TGTGCCAGCAGCTTATCATCCTACGAGCAGTACTTC.

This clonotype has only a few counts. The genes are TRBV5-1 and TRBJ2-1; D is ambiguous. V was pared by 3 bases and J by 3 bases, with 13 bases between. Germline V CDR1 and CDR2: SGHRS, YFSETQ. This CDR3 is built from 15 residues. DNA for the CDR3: TGCGCCAGCAGCTCGCCGGAGTCTGGCTACAATGAGCAGTTCTTC. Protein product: CASSSPESGYNEQFF.

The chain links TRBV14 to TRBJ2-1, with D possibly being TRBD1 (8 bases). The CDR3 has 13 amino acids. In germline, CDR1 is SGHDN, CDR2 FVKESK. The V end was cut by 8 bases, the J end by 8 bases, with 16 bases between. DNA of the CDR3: TGTGCCAGCCGCAACAGGGGGAGGGATGAGCAGTTCTTC. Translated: CASRNRGRDEQFF.

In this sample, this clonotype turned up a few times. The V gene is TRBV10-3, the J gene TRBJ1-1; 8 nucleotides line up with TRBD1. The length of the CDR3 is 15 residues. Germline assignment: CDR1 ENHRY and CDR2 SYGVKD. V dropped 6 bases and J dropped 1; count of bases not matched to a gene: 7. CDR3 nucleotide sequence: TGTGCCATCAGGACCGGGACAGGCCAGAACACTGAAGCTTTCTTT. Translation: CAIRTGTGQNTEAFF.

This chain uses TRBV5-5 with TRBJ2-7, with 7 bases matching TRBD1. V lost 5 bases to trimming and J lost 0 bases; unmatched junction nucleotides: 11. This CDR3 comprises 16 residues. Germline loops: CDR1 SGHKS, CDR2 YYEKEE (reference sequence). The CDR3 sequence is CASRHRDSSSSYEQYF. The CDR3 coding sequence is TGTGCCAGCAGACACCGGGACAGCTCATCCTCCTACGAGCAGTACTTC.

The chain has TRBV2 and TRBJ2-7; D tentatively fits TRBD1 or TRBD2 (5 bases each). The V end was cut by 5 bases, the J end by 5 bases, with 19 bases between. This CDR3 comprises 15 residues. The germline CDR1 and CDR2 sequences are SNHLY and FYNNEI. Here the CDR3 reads CASSRNARGSDEQYF. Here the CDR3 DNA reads TGTGCCAGCAGTCGAAACGCCCGGGGCTCGGACGAGCAGTACTTC.

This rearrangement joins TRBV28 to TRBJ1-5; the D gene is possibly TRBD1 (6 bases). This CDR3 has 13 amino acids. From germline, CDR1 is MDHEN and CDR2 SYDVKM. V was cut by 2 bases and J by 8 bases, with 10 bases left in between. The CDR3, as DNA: TGTGCCAGCAGTTTAAGGGGGAATAAGCCCCAGCATTTT. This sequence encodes CASSLRGNKPQHF.

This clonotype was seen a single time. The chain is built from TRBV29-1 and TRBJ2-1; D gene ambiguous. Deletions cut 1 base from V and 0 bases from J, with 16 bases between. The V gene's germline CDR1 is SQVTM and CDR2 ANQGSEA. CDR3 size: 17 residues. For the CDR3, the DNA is TGCAGCGTTGAAGGACTTCCAAGCCCCAGCTCCTACAATGAGCAGTTCTTC. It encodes CSVEGLPSPSSYNEQFF.

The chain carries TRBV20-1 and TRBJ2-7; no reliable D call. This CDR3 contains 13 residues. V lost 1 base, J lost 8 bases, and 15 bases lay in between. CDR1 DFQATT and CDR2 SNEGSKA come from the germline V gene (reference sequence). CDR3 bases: TGCAGTGCTAGAGGGCACGAGAGTATGAAGCAGTACTTC. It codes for CSARGHESMKQYF.

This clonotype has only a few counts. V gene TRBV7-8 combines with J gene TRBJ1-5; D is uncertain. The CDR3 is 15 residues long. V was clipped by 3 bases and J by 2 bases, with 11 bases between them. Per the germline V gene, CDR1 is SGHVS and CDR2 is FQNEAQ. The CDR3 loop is CASSLGNEGNQPQHF. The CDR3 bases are TGTGCCAGCAGCTTGGGGAATGAGGGCAATCAGCCCCAGCATTTT.

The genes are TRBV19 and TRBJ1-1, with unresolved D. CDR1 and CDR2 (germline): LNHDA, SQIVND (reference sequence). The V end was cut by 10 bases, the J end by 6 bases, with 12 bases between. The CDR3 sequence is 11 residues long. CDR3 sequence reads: CATLIGPEAFF. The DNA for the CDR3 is TGTGCCACGCTCATCGGGCCTGAAGCTTTCTTT.

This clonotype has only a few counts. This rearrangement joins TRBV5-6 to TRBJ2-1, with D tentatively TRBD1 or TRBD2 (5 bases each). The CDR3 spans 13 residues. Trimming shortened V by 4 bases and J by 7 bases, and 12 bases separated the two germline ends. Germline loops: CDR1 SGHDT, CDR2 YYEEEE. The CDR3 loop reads CASSTGTANEQFF. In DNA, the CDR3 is TGTGCCAGCAGCACCGGGACGGCAAATGAGCAGTTCTTC.

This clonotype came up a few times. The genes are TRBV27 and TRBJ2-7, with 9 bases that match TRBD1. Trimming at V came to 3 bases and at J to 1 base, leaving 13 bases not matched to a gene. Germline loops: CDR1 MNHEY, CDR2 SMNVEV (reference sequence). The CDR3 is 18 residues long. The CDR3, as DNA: TGTGCCAGCAGTTTTAGCCCACCCGGGACAGGGCCATCCTACGAGCAGTACTTC. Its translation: CASSFSPPGTGPSYEQYF.

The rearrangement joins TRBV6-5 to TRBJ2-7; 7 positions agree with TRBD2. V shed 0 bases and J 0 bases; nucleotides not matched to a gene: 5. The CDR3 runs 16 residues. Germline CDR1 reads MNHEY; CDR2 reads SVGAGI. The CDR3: CASSYSGGESSYEQYF. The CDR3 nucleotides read TGTGCCAGCAGTTACTCGGGAGGGGAGAGCTCCTACGAGCAGTACTTC.